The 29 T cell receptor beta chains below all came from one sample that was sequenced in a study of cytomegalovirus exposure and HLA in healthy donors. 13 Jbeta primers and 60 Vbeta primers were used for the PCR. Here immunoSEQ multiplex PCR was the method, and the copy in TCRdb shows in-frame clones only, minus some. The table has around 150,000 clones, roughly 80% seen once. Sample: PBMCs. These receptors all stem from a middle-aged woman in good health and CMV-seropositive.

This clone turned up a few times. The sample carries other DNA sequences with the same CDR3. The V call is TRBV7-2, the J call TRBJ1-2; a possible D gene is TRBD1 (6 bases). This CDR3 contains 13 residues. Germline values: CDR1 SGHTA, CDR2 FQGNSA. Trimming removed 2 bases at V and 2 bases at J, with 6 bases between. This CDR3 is CASSLRGNYGYTF. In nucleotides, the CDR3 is TGTGCCAGCAGCTTAAGGGGGAACTATGGCTACACCTTC.

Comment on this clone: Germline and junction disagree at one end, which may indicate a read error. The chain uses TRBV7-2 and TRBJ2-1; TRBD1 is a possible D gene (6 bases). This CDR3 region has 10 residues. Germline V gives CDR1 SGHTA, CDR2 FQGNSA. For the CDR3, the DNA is TGTGTCAGCAGCCGGACAGCTCAGTTCTTC. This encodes CVSSRTAQFF. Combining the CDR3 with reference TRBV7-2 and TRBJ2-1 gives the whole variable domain GAGVSQSPSNKVTEKGKDVELRCDPISGHTALYWYRQSLGQGLEFLIYFQGNSAPDKSGLPSDRFSAERTGGSVSTLTIQRTQQEDSAVYLCVSSRTAQFFGPGTRLTVL.

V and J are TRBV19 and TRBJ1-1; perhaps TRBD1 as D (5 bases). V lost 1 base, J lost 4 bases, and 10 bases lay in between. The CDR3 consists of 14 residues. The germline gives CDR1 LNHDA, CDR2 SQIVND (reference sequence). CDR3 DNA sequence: TGTGCCAGTAGTATAGGGGGCGGTCTCACTGAAGCTTTCTTT. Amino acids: CASSIGGGLTEAFF. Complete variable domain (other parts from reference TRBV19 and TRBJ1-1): DGGITQSPKYLFRKEGQNVTLSCEQNLNHDAMYWYRQDPGQGLRLIYYSQIVNDFQKGDIAEGYSVSREKKESFPLTVTSAQKNPTAFYLCASSIGGGLTEAFFGQGTRLTVV.

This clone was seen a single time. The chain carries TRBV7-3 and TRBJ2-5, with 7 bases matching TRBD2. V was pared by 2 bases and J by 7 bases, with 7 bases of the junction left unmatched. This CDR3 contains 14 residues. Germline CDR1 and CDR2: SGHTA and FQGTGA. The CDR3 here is CASSLVPGGGTQYF. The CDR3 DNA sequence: TGTGCCAGCAGCTTAGTCCCCGGCGGGGGGACCCAGTACTTC.

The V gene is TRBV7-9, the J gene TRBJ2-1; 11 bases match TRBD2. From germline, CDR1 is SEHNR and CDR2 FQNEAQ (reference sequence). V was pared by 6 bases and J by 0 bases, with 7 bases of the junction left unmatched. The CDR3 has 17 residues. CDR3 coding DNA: TGTGCCAGCAGAAAAGGGGGACTAGCGGCCTCCTACAATGAGCAGTTCTTC. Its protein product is CASRKGGLAASYNEQFF.

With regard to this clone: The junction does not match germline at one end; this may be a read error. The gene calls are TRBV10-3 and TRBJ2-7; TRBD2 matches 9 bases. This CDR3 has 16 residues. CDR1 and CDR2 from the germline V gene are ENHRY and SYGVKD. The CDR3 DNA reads TGTGCCATCAGTGACGCCAGCGGGAGGCGTTCCTACGGGCAGTACTTC. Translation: CAISDASGRRSYGQYF.

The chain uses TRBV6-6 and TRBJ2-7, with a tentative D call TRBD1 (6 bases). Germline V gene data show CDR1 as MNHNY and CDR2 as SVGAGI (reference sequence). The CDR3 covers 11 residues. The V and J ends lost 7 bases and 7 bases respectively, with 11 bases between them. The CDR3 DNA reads TGTGCCAGCAACGGACAGACGGAGCAGTACTTC. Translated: CASNGQTEQYF.

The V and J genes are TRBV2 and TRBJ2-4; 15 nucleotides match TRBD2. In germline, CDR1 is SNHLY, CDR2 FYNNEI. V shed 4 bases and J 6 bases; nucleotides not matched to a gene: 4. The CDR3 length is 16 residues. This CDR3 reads CASSGGLAGGGNIQYF. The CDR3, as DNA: TGTGCCAGCAGTGGTGGACTAGCGGGAGGGGGAAACATTCAGTACTTC.

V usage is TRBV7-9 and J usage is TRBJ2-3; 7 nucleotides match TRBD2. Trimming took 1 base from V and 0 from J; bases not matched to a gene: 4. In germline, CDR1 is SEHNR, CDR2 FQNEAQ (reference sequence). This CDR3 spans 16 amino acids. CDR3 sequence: CASSLGLAESTDTQYF. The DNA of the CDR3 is TGTGCCAGCAGCTTAGGACTAGCCGAAAGCACAGATACGCAGTATTTT.

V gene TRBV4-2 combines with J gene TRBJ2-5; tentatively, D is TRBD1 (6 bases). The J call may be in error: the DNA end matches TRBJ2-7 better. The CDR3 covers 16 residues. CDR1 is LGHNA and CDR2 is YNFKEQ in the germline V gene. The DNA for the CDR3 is TGTGCCAGCAGCTCACAGGACCAGGGGCTCTCCTACGAGCAGTACTTC. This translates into CASSSQDQGLSYEQYF.

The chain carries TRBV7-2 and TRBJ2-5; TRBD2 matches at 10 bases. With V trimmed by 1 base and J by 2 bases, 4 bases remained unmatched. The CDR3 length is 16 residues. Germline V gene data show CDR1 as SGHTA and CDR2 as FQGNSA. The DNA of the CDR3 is TGTGCCAGCAGCTTAGGAGGACTAGCGGCACAAGAGACCCAGTACTTC. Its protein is CASSLGGLAAQETQYF.

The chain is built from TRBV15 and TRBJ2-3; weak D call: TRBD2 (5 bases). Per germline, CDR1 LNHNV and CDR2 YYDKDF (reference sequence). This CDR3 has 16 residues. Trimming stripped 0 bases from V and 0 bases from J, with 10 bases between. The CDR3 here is CATSRDASPSTDTQYF. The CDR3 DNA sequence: TGTGCCACCAGCAGAGATGCTAGCCCGAGCACAGATACGCAGTATTTT.

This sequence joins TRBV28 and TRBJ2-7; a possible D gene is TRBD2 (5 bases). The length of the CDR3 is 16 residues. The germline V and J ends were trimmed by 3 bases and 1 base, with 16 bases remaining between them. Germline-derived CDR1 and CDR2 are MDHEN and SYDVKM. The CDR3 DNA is TGTGCCAGCAGTTTTTCTCTGGACTGGATTTCCTACGAGCAGTACTTC. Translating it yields CASSFSLDWISYEQYF. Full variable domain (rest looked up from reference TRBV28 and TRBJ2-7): DVKVTQSSRYLVKRTGEKVFLECVQDMDHENMFWYRQDPGLGLRLIYFSYDVKMKEKGDIPEGYSVSREKKERFSLILESASTNQTSMYLCASSFSLDWISYEQYFGPGTRLTVT.

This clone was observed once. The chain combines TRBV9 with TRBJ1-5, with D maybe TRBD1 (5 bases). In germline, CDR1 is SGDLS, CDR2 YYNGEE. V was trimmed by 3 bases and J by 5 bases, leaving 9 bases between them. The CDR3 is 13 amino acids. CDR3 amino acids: CASSGEGDQPQHF. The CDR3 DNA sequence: TGTGCCAGCAGCGGAGAAGGGGATCAGCCCCAGCATTTT.

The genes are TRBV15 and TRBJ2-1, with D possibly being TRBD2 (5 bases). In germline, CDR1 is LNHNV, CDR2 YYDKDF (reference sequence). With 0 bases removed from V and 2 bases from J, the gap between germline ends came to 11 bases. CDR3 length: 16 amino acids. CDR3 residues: CATSRDGSVAYNEQFF. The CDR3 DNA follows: TGTGCCACCAGCAGAGATGGTAGCGTTGCCTACAATGAGCAGTTCTTC.

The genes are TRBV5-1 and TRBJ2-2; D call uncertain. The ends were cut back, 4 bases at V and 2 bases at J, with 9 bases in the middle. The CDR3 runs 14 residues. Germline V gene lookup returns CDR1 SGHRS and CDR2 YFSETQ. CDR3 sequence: CASSLGANTGELFF. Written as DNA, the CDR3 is TGCGCCAGCAGCCTAGGCGCAAACACCGGGGAGCTGTTTTTT.

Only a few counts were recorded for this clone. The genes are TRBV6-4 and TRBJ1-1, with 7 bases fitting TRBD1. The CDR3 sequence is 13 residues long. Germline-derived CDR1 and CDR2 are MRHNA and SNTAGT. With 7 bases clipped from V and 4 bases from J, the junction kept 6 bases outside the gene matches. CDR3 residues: CASNLQGSTEAFF. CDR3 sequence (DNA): TGTGCCAGCAACCTACAGGGGAGCACTGAAGCTTTCTTT.

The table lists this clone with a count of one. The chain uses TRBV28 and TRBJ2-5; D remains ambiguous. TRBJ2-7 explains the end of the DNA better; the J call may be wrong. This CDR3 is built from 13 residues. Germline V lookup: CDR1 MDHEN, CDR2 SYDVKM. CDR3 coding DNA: TGTGCCAGCAGTCAGACACCTACCTACGAGCAGTACTTC. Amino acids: CASSQTPTYEQYF.

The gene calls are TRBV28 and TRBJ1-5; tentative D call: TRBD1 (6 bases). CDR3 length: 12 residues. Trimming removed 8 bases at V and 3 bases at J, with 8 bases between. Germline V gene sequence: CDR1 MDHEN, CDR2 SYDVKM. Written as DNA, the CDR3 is TGTGCCAGCTGGACAGACAATCAGCCCCAGCATTTT. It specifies CASWTDNQPQHF.

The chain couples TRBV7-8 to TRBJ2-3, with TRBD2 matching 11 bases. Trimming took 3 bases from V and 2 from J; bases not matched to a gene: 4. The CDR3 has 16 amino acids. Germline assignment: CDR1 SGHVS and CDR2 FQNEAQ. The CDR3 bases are TGTGCCAGCAGCTTCCTAGCGGGAGGAGACACAGATACGCAGTATTTT. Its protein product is CASSFLAGGDTDTQYF.

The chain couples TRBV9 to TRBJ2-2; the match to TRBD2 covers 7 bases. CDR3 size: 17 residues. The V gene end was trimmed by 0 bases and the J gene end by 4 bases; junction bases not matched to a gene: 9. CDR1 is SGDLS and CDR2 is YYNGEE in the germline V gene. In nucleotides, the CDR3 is TGTGCCAGCAGCGTAGCGGGGGGATCAGCCGGCACCGGGGAGCTGTTTTTT. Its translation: CASSVAGGSAGTGELFF.

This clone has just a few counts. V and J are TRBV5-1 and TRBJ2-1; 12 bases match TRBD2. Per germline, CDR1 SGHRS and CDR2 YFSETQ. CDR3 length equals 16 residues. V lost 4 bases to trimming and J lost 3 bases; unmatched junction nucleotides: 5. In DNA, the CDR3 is TGCGCCAGCAGCGTGACTAGCGGGAGTAACTACAATGAGCAGTTCTTC. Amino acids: CASSVTSGSNYNEQFF. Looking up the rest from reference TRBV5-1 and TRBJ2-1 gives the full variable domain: KAGVTQTPRYLIKTRGQQVTLSCSPISGHRSVSWYQQTPGQGLQFLFEYFSETQRNKGNFPGRFSGRQFSNSRSEMNVSTLELGDSALYLCASSVTSGSNYNEQFFGPGTRLTVL.

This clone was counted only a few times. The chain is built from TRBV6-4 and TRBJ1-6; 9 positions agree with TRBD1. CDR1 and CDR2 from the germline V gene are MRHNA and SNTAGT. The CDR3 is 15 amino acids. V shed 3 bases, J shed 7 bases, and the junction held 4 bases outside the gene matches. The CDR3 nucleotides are TGTGCCAGCAGTGATACCGGGACAGGGAATTCACCCCTCCACTTT. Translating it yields CASSDTGTGNSPLHF.

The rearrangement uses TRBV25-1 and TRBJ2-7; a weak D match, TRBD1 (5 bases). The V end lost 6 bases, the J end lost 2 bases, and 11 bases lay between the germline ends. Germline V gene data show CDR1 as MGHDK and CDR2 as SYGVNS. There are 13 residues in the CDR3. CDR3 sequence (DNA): TGTGCCAGCAGCCAGACAGATACCTACGAGCAGTACTTC. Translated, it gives CASSQTDTYEQYF.

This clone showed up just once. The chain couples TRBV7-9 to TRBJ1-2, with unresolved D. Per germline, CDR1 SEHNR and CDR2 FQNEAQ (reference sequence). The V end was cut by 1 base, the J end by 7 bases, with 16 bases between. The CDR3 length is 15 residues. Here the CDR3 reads CASSLDSAGYRGYTF. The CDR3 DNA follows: TGTGCCAGCAGCTTAGATAGTGCGGGTTATCGTGGCTACACCTTC.

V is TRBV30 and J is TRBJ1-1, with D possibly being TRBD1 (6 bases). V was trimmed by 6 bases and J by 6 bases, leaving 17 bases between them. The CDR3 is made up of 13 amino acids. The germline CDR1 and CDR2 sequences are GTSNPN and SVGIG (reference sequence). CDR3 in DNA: TGTGCCTGTACAGGGTCTGGATCCGCTGAAGCTTTCTTT. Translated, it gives CACTGSGSAEAFF.

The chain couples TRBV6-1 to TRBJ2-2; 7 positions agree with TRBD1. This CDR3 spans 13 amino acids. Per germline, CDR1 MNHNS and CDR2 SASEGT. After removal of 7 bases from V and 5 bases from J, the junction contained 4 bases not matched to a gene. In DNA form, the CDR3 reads TGTGCCAGCAATCCGACAGGGACCGGGGAGCTGTTTTTT. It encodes CASNPTGTGELFF.

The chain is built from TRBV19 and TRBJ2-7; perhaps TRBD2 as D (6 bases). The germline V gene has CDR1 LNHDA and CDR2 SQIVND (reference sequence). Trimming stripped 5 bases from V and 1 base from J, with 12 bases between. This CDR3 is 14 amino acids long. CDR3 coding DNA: TGTGCCAGTAGTGCGGGATCAGGGTCCTACGAGCAGTACTTC. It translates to CASSAGSGSYEQYF.

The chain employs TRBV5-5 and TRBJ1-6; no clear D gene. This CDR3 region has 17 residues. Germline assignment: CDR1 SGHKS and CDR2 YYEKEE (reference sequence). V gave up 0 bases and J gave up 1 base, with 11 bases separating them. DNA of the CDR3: TGTGCCAGCAGCTTGGGAGGGTCCGGGTCCTATAATTCACCCCTCCACTTT. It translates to CASSLGGSGSYNSPLHF.